This T cell receptor beta chain was observed in a study of brain T cells in children with intractable seizures. Study observations and caveats: Pre- and post-surgery blood differed in depth, so pre-surgery absences may be undersampling. Only CDR3 sequence similarity suggested viral specificity, without known HCMV serostatus.

Looked up from germline, CDR1 is SNHLY and CDR2 is FYNNEI. This CDR3 has 13 residues. Between the trimmed V and J ends, which lost 6 bases and 5 bases, there was a span of 13 bases. As for this clone: Antigen unknown.

Time point of the sample: blood from clinic visit 5 months post-surgery; TSC patient then seizure free. Surgery cases with the highest brain T cell transcript signatures were chosen for sequencing. Measured with immunoSEQ multiplex PCR; TCRdb has only the in-frame clones, and not every one. The data hold 300,000 to 400,000 clones, with about 93% observed a single time. Sequencing used peripheral blood, obtained 4 to 5 months after surgery. The rearrangement uses TRBV2 and TRBJ1-1; D gene unclear. The receptor was isolated from a boy under three years old with tuberous sclerosis and intractable seizures. CDR3 residues: CASRKDSGTEAFF. The CDR3 DNA is TGTGCCAGCAGAAAAGATTCCGGAACTGAAGCTTTCTTT. Full variable domain (missing parts from reference TRBV2 and TRBJ1-1): EPEVTQTPSHQVTQMGQEVILRCVPISNHLYFYWYRQILGQKVEFLVSFYNNEISEKSEIFDDQFSVERPDGSNFTLKIRSTKLEDSAMYFCASRKDSGTEAFFGQGTRLTVV.